The next 12 T cell receptor beta chains were all read from a single sample in a study of early T cells in non-severe SARS-CoV-2 infection. MiXCR, applied by TCRdb to the 5' RACE reads, yields one record per CDR3 protein. Here the sample spans more than 30,000 distinct CDR3 sequences, roughly 6.6% being singletons. The sequencing here drew on whole blood, taken at baseline. Receptors originate from an adult who was a healthcare worker with PCR-confirmed SARS-CoV-2 infection or an uninfected control (not recorded which).

In its sample, this clonotype was seen a few times. This chain uses TRBV20-1 with TRBJ1-1, with D hard to call. In germline, CDR1 is DFQATT, CDR2 SNEGSKA (reference sequence). Trimming took 3 bases from V and 3 from J, leaving 8 bases between them. This CDR3 is 12 amino acids long. CDR3 amino acids: CSARQRDTEAFF. The CDR3 DNA reads as TGCAGTGCTAGGCAAAGGGACACTGAAGCTTTCTTT.

The sample holds many counts of this clonotype. The genes are TRBV7-2 and TRBJ1-5, with D possibly being TRBD1 (5 bases). The germline V and J ends were trimmed by 5 bases and 0 bases, with 11 bases remaining between them. The CDR3 runs to 15 residues. Germline loops: CDR1 SGHTA, CDR2 FQGNSA. Written as DNA, the CDR3 is TGTGCCAGCAGCGGGGACGGATATAGCAATCAGCCCCAGCATTTT. The encoded protein is CASSGDGYSNQPQHF.

This clonotype occurred many times. The chain links TRBV11-3 to TRBJ2-1; D remains unclear. This CDR3 is built from 12 residues. V lost 6 bases to trimming and J lost 9 bases, with 12 bases between them. The germline V gene encodes CDR1 SGHNT and CDR2 YENEEA. CDR3 sequence reads: CASSQGSGEQFF. The CDR3 nucleotides are TGTGCCAGCAGTCAAGGATCGGGTGAGCAGTTCTTC.

In its sample, this clonotype was seen a few times. V is TRBV4-3 and J is TRBJ2-2; D uncertain. Looked up from germline, CDR1 is LGHNA and CDR2 is YSLEER. The CDR3 sequence is 15 residues long. Trimming removed 4 bases at V and 4 bases at J, with 13 bases between. The chain's CDR3 is CASSPLAGGTGELFF. The DNA for the CDR3 is TGCGCCAGCAGCCCCTTAGCCGGTGGCACCGGGGAGCTGTTTTTT.

The rearrangement uses TRBV7-8 and TRBJ2-1, with TRBD1 matching over 8 bases. V gave up 5 bases and J gave up 3 bases; unmatched junction bases: 9. The length of the CDR3 is 16 residues. CDR1 is SGHVS and CDR2 is FQNEAQ in the germline V gene. CDR3 DNA: TGTGCCAGCAGCCAAGGGGGCAGGGGGCTCTACAATGAGCAGTTCTTC. As protein: CASSQGGRGLYNEQFF.

This clonotype was observed at least ten times. This chain links TRBV7-2 with TRBJ2-5; 10 bases line up with TRBD2. Looked up from germline, CDR1 is SGHTA and CDR2 is FQGNSA. The CDR3 has 15 amino acids. The J segment lost 2 bases and the V segment lost 4 bases, leaving 4 bases of the junction unmatched. The CDR3 sequence is CASSSTSGYQETQYF. CDR3 DNA: TGTGCCAGCAGCTCGACTAGCGGGTATCAAGAGACCCAGTACTTC.

There are many counts of this clonotype. The chain links TRBV10-3 to TRBJ2-7; weak D call: TRBD2 (6 bases). Germline V gene data show CDR1 as ENHRY and CDR2 as SYGVKD. The CDR3 spans 12 residues. V shed 4 bases and J shed 9 bases, with 13 bases lying between them. The CDR3 sequence is CAISAVGGWQYF. DNA of the CDR3: TGTGCCATCAGTGCCGTCGGAGGGTGGCAGTACTTC.

Many counts were recorded for this clonotype. The chain has TRBV28 and TRBJ2-3; no clear D gene. The CDR3 has 13 amino acids. Germline V lookup: CDR1 MDHEN, CDR2 SYDVKM. Trimming removed 6 bases from V and 6 bases from J, with 13 bases in between. The CDR3 DNA sequence: TGTGCCAGCAGCCCCCCCCCAGCGGATACGCAGTATTTT. This encodes CASSPPPADTQYF.

This clonotype was seen a few times. CDR3 nucleotide sequence: TGTGCCAGCAGCTTCACACAGGGGGCTGGTTCACCCCTCCACTTT. Its translation is CASSFTQGAGSPLHF. This sequence joins TRBV7-9 and TRBJ1-6; 9 bases are a match to TRBD1. V was clipped by 3 bases and J by 9 bases; unmatched bases: 6. Germline V gene data show CDR1 as SEHNR and CDR2 as FQNEAQ (reference sequence). This CDR3 has 15 amino acids. Variable domain in full (rest from reference TRBV7-9 and TRBJ1-6): DTGVSQNPRHKITKRGQNVTFRCDPISEHNRLYWYRQTLGQGPEFLTYFQNEAQLEKSRLLSDRFSAERPKGSFSTLEIQRTEQGDSAMYLCASSFTQGAGSPLHFGNGTRLTVT.

This clonotype was recorded a few times. This chain links TRBV11-3 with TRBJ1-1; possibly TRBD1 for D (6 bases). Deletions cut 5 bases from V and 0 bases from J, with 13 bases between. The V gene's germline CDR1 is SGHNT and CDR2 YENEEA. CDR3 length: 15 amino acids. CDR3 amino acids: CASSTFRGLNTEAFF. CDR3 DNA sequence: TGTGCCAGCAGCACATTCCGGGGGCTGAACACTGAAGCTTTCTTT.

The J gene is TRBJ1-1, the V gene TRBV3-1; D is ambiguous. This CDR3 spans 14 amino acids. Germline lookup yields CDR1 LGHDT and CDR2 YNNKEL (reference sequence). V shed 4 bases and J shed 3 bases, with 12 bases lying between them. The CDR3 region is CASSRELSYTEAFF. The CDR3 DNA is TGTGCCAGCAGCCGGGAACTTAGCTACACTGAAGCTTTCTTT.

The V gene is TRBV20-1, the J gene TRBJ2-3; TRBD2 is a possible D gene (5 bases). V shed 3 bases and J shed 5 bases, with 6 bases lying between them. The CDR3 is 11 amino acids. Germline V gene sequence: CDR1 DFQATT, CDR2 SNEGSKA (reference sequence). CDR3 residues: CSASRGDTQYF. CDR3 in DNA: TGCAGTGCTAGTCGGGGAGATACGCAGTATTTT.